The clone carrying this T cell receptor beta chain was detected only a few times. One entry per CDR3 protein results from TCRdb running MiXCR on the 5' RACE reads. The sample has under 55,000 distinct CDR3 sequences, around 7% seen once. The data are from a study of T cells after yellow fever vaccination. Study-wide background: Preparation of fractions with low cell numbers was performed using SMART-Seq v4 Ultra Low Input. Regarding the study as a whole: Most primary-vaccination clones recurred post-booster (roughly 97% CD4, roughly 87% CD8).

Trimming took 3 bases from V and 4 from J, leaving 20 bases between them. Per germline, CDR1 LGHDT and CDR2 YNNKEL (reference sequence). The CDR3 is 17 amino acids. The V and J genes are TRBV3-1 and TRBJ2-3, with D possibly TRBD1 on 5 matching bases. The specimen was CD8+ T cells not binding an NS4B(214-222) dextramer, sorted from PBMCs, collected roughly seven weeks after the first yellow fever vaccination. This sequence originates from a man between 18 and 29 years old who received the YFV17D yellow fever vaccine. In nucleotides, the CDR3 is TGTGCCAGCAGCCATGGATCGCAGGGTGAGTGGGCAGATACGCAGTATTTT. Residues: CASSHGSQGEWADTQYF.